These 4 T cell receptor beta chains were sequenced from one sample in a study of T-cell reconstitution after alpha-beta-depleted transplantation in children. TCRbeta library preparation incorporated unique molecular identifiers. TCRdb ran MiXCR on the PCR reads and lists one entry per CDR3 protein. The sample shows a few hundred thousand distinct CDR3 sequences, roughly 7.8% of them seen only once. Their antigens are not known. Regarding the study as a whole: The main origin of T-cell counts and diversity one year after transplant was newly produced T cells.

The starting material was peripheral blood, obtained 360 days after TCRalphabeta/CD19-depleted stem cell transplant. These receptors came from a female patient aged 2-10 years who had a stem cell transplant for Fanconi anemia, so the T cells may come from the graft donor.

In this sample, this clonotype turned up a few times. The V and J genes are TRBV28 and TRBJ2-1; TRBD2 matches 15 bases. V lost 5 bases to trimming and J lost 1 base; unmatched junction nucleotides: 12. Germline V CDR1 and CDR2: MDHEN, SYDVKM. The CDR3 contains 20 residues. CDR3: CASSPRGLAGGRGSYNEQFF. The CDR3 DNA reads as TGTGCCAGCAGTCCCCGGGGACTAGCGGGAGGACGAGGGTCCTACAATGAGCAGTTCTTC.

This clonotype was counted ten times or more. The rearrangement links TRBV29-1 to TRBJ1-3; no firm D call. V gave up 3 bases and J gave up 3 bases, with 9 bases separating them. In germline, CDR1 is SQVTM, CDR2 ANQGSEA. This CDR3 contains 13 residues. CDR3 coding DNA: TGCAGCGTTGACTTGGGCGTTGGAAACACCATATATTTT. Translation: CSVDLGVGNTIYF.

This chain joins TRBV4-2 and TRBJ1-1; D is possibly TRBD1 (5 bases). The CDR3 loop spans 15 amino acids. Germline V gives CDR1 LGHNA, CDR2 YNFKEQ. V was cut by 0 bases and J by 5 bases, with 13 bases left in between. The DNA for the CDR3 is TGTGCCAGCAGCCAAGATGAAGGGGTTTGGACTGAAGCTTTCTTT. As protein: CASSQDEGVWTEAFF.

This clonotype occurred a few times. This chain joins TRBV6-2 or TRBV6-3 and TRBJ2-7, with D perhaps TRBD1 (5 bases). Germline-derived CDR1 and CDR2 are MNHEY and SVGEGT. The V and J ends lost 7 bases and 1 base respectively, with 14 bases between them. The CDR3 has 14 residues. The CDR3 nucleotides are TGTGCCAGCACGAACCACGACAGTTCCTACGAGCAGTACGTC. It is translated as CASTNHDSSYEQYV.